This T cell receptor beta chain was recorded in a study of blood T cell repertoires in COVID-19. Per germline, CDR1 MNHEY and CDR2 SVGAGI. This CDR3 is 13 amino acids long. Trimming at V came to 6 bases and at J to 5 bases, leaving 4 bases not matched to a gene. Original processing notes: Using reference gene primer amplification, nucleated cell counts were estimated. TCRdb's table, derived via immunoSEQ multiplex PCR, lists solely in-frame clones and lacks some. That table is the source of V, J and clone size, and D and trimming were worked out from the DNA. Of roughly 110,000 clones listed, 84% are singletons.

The chain links TRBV6-5 to TRBJ2-7, with 10 bases that match TRBD1. The receptor comes from a woman aged 60-75 years with acute or convalescent COVID-19. Sequenced input: peripheral blood. The CDR3 spells CASRDRGSDEQYF. DNA for the CDR3: TGTGCCAGCAGGGACAGGGGGAGCGACGAGCAGTACTTC.